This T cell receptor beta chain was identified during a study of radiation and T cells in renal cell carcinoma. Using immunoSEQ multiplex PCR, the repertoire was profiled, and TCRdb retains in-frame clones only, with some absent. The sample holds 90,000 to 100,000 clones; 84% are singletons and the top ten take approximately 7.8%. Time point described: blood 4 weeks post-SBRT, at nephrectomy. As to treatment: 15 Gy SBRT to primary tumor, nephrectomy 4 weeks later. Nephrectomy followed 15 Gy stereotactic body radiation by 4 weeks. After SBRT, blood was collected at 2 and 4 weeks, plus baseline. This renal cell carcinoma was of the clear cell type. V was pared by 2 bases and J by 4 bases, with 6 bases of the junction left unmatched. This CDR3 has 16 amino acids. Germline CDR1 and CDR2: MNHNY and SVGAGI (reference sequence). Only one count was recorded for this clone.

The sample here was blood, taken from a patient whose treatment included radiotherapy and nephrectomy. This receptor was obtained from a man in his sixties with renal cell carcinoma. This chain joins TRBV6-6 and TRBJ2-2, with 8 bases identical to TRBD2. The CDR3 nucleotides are TGTGCCAGCAGTTACCAGCGGGAGTCGGTCACCGGGGAGCTGTTTTTT. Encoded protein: CASSYQRESVTGELFF.